One and the same sample provided the 4 T cell receptor beta chains below, sequenced in a study of blood T cell repertoires in COVID-19. Profiled with immunoSEQ multiplex PCR; TCRdb holds only in-frame clones, not every one. Of 150,000 to 200,000 clones detected, roughly 87% appear once; the ten largest clones hold roughly 1.6%. The sample consisted of peripheral blood. The receptors were gathered from a woman aged 50 to 60 with acute or convalescent COVID-19.

This chain connects TRBV2 to TRBJ2-1, with D unclear. The length of the CDR3 is 15 residues. The germline CDR1 and CDR2 sequences are SNHLY and FYNNEI. Trimming stripped 4 bases from V and 6 bases from J, with 16 bases between. Written as DNA, the CDR3 is TGTGCCAGCAGTGTAGTACTACCGGAAGTCAATGAGCAGTTCTTC. Translation gives CASSVVLPEVNEQFF.

The V gene is TRBV19, the J gene TRBJ1-1, with D possibly being TRBD1 (5 bases). This CDR3 contains 13 residues. The germline gives CDR1 LNHDA, CDR2 SQIVND (reference sequence). Trimming took off 5 bases at V and 1 base at J, with 8 bases between the two ends. The CDR3, as DNA: TGTGCCAGTAGTTTGGGGGGGAACACTGAAGCTTTCTTT. Amino acids: CASSLGGNTEAFF.

This clone appeared a few times. The chain combines TRBV5-1 with TRBJ1-2; 7 bases fit TRBD1. Germline V gene data show CDR1 as SGHRS and CDR2 as YFSETQ. V lost 4 bases, J lost 5 bases, and 11 bases stayed unmatched. CDR3 length: 15 residues. The CDR3 is CASSPMERQGYGYTF. The CDR3 DNA follows: TGCGCCAGCAGCCCGATGGAGCGACAGGGTTATGGCTACACCTTC.

This clone was counted once. The chain recombines TRBV20-1 with TRBJ1-2; no clear D gene. V was clipped by 2 bases and J by 8 bases, with 9 bases between them. From germline, CDR1 is DFQATT and CDR2 SNEGSKA (reference sequence). This CDR3 contains 11 residues. In DNA, the CDR3 is TGCAGTGCTAGAAACCCCAGGGGCTACACCTTC. Translation gives CSARNPRGYTF.